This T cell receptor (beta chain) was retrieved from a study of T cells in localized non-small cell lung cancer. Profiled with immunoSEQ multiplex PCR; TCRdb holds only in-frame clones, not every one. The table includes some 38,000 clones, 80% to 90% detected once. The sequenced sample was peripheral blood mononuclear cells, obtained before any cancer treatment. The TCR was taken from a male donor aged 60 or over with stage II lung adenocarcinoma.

The CDR3 is CAWSPGAGVPYEQYF. The CDR3 DNA reads as TGTGCCTGGAGTCCGGGGGCGGGAGTCCCCTACGAGCAGTACTTC. This chain uses TRBV30 with TRBJ2-7; maybe TRBD2 (7 bases). The germline CDR1 and CDR2 sequences are GTSNPN and SVGIG (reference sequence). Between the trimmed V and J ends, which lost 2 bases and 2 bases, there was a span of 16 bases. This CDR3 has 15 amino acids.